This T cell receptor (beta chain) emerged from a study of vaccination effects on CD4 cells after COVID-19. Study details: Post-vaccine samples followed the second dose by a median of 72 days.

Data came from immunoSEQ multiplex PCR; TCRdb stores just in-frame clones and leaves some out. Of roughly 23,000 clones listed, around 74% were seen once; the top ten hold about 25%. CDR1 is GTSNPN and CDR2 is SVGIG in the germline V gene (reference sequence). The CDR3 runs 13 residues. V was trimmed by 0 bases and J by 7 bases, leaving 10 bases between them. Under the ViraFEST assay, PBMC were stimulated with viral peptide pools so that antigen-specific CD4+ T cells expanded. Sequencing was performed afterwards. The culture ran for about eleven days before CD4+ T cells were isolated. Two-dose BNT162b2 or mRNA-1273 vaccination was given to participants. Remarks on this clone: Its antigen is undetermined.

V usage is TRBV30 and J usage is TRBJ1-5, with D unresolved. Specimen: CD4+ T cells from PBMCs cultured with HCoV-NL63 spike peptides, collected after COVID-19 vaccination. This clonotype was obtained from a human donor who received a COVID-19 vaccine. The CDR3 nucleotides are TGTGCCTGGAGTGTAAATAGCGGGCAGCCCCAGCATTTT. Encoded protein: CAWSVNSGQPQHF.